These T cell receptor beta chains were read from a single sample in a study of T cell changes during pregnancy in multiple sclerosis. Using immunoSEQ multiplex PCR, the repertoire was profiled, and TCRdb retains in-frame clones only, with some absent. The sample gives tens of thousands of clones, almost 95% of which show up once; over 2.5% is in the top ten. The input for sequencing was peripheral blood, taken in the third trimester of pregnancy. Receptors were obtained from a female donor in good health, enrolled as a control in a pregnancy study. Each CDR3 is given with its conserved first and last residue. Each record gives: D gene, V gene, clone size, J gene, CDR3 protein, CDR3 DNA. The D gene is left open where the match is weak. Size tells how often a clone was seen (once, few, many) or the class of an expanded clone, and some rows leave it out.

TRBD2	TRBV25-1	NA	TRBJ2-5	CASSEYGPREETQYF	TGTGCCAGCAGTGAATACGGGCCGCGGGAGGAGACCCAGTACTTC
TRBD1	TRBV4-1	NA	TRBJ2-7	CASSQGQGAYEQYF	TGCGCCAGCAGCCAAGGGCAGGGGGCTTACGAGCAGTACTTC
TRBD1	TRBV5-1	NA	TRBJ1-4	CASRVGQGGEKLFF	TGCGCCAGCAGAGTGGGACAGGGGGGTGAAAAACTGTTTTTT
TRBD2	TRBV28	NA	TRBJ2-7	CASSPGTSGFRSYEQYF	TGTGCCAGCAGCCCCGGGACTAGCGGGTTCCGCTCCTACGAGCAGTACTTC
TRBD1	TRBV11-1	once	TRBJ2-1	CASSPYATGTAYNEQFF	TGTGCCAGCAGCCCATACGCAACCGGGACAGCCTACAATGAGCAGTTCTTC
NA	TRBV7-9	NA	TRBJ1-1	CASSRGNTEAFF	TGTGCCAGCAGCCGCGGGAACACTGAAGCTTTCTTT
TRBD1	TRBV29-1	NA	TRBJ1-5	CSVVQQGKPQHF	TGCAGCGTTGTCCAACAGGGGAAGCCCCAGCATTTT
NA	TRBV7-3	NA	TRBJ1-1	CASSYPGSTEAFF	TGTGCCAGCAGCTACCCAGGAAGCACTGAAGCTTTCTTT
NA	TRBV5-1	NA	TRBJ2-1	CASSRGVGDMNEQFF	TGCGCCAGCAGCAGGGGCGTTGGGGACATGAATGAGCAGTTCTTC
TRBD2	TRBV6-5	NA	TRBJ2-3	CASNPGPGGFDTQYF	TGTGCCAGCAACCCCGGGCCGGGGGGGTTCGATACGCAGTATTTT
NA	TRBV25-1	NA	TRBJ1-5	CASSYSNQPQHF	TGTGCCAGCAGTTATAGCAATCAGCCCCAGCATTTT
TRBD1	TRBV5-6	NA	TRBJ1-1	CASSLGDRGMNTEAFF	TGTGCCAGCAGCTTGGGGGACAGGGGGATGAACACTGAAGCTTTCTTT
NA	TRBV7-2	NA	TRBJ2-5	CASSLVGWRETQYF	TGTGCCAGCAGCTTAGTTGGGTGGAGGGAGACCCAGTACTTC
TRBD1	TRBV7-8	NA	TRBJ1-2	CASSVTGAGYGYTF	TGTGCCAGCAGCGTAACAGGGGCGGGATATGGCTACACCTTC
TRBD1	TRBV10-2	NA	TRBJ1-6	CASSESTGGDSPLHF	TGCGCCAGCAGTGAGTCGACAGGGGGAGACTCACCCCTCCACTTT
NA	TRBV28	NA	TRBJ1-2	CASTSGQGGYTF	TGTGCCAGCACGAGCGGGCAGGGCGGCTACACCTTC
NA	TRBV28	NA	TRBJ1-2	CASSSRVTGPFYGYTF	TGTGCCAGCAGTTCCCGAGTAACAGGTCCCTTCTATGGCTACACCTTC
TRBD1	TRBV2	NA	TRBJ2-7	CASRTGQGAYEQYF	TGTGCCAGCAGAACCGGACAGGGGGCGTACGAGCAGTACTTC
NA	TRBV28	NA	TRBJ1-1	CASSWKGTEAFF	TGTGCCAGCAGTTGGAAGGGGACTGAAGCTTTCTTT
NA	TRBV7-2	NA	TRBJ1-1	CASSLVPGGTTEAFF	TGTGCCAGCAGCTTAGTACCGGGCGGGACCACTGAAGCTTTCTTT
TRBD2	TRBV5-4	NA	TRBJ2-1	CASSFDPAGGASNNEQFF	TGTGCCAGCAGCTTCGACCCGGCCGGGGGGGCCTCGAACAATGAGCAGTTCTTC
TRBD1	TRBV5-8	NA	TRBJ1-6	CASSLGQGANYNSPLHF	TGTGCCAGCAGCTTGGGACAGGGGGCGAACTATAATTCACCCCTCCACTTT
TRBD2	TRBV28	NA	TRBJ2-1	CASKGLAGANEQFF	TGTGCCAGCAAGGGACTAGCGGGAGCCAATGAGCAGTTCTTC
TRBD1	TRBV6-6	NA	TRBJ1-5	CASSYTQGAGNQPQHF	TGTGCCAGCAGTTACACACAGGGGGCCGGCAATCAGCCCCAGCATTTT